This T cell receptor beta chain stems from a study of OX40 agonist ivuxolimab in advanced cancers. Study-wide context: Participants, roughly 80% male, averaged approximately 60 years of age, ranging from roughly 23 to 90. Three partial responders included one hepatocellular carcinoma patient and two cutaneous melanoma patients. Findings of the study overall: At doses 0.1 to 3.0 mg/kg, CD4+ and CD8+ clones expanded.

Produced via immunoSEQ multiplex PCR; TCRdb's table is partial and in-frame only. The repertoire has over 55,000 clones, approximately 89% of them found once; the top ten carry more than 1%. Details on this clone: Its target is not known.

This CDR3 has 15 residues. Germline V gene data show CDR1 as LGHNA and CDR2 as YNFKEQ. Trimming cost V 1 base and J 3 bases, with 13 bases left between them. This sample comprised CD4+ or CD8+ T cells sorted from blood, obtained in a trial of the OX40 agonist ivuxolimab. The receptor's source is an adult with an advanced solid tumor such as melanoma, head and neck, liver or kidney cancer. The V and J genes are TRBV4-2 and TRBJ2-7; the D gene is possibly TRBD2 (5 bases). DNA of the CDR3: TGTGCCAGCAGCCAAGGCTCGGGATTTCTCTACGAGCAGTACTTC. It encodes CASSQGSGFLYEQYF.